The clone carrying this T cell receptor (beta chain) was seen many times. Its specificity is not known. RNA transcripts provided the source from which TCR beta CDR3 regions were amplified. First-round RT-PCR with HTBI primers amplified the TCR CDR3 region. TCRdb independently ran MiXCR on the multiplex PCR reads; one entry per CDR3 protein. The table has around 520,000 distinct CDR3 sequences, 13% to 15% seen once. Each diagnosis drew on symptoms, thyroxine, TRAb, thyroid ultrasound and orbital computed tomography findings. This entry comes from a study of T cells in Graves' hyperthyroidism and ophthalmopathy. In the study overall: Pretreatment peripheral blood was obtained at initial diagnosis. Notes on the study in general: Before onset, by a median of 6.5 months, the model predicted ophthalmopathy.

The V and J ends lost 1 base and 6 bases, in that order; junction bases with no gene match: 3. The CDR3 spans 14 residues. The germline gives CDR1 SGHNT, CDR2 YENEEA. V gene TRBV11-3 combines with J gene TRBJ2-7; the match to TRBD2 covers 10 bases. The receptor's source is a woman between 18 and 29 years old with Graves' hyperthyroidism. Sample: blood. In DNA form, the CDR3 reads TGTGCCAGCAGCTTAGTAGCGGGAGGCGGCGAGCAGTACTTC. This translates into CASSLVAGGGEQYF. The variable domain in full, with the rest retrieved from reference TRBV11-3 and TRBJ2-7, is EAGVVQSPRYKIIEKKQPVAFWCNPISGHNTLYWYLQNLGQGPELLIRYENEEAVDDSQLPKDRFSAERLKGVDSTLKIQPAELGDSAVYLCASSLVAGGGEQYFGPGTRLTVT.